A selection of T cell receptor beta chains follows, all from one sample in a study of B cell selection in AIRE deficiency. Repertoires were generated with immunoSEQ multiplex PCR, while TCRdb's copy carries only in-frame clones and drops some. This sample carries about 24,000 clones, around 97% of them seen once, and the ten largest clones take approximately 0.2%. The sequencing input was conventional CD4+ T cells sorted from PBMCs. These receptor sequences come from a human donor with AIRE deficiency. CDR3s include the opening cysteine and the closing phenylalanine or tryptophan. Fields, in order: CDR3 protein, CDR3 DNA, V gene, J gene, clone size, D gene. The D gene is left open where the match is weak. Part of the rows lack a size; the others show once, few, many or a class for expanded clones.

CDR3aa: CASSNDRGSGETQYF
CDR3nt: TGTGCCAGCAGTAATGACAGGGGGTCGGGGGAGACCCAGTACTTC
v_gene: TRBV2
j_gene: TRBJ2-5
abundance: .
d_gene: TRBD1

CDR3aa: CSARETQYF
CDR3nt: TGCAGTGCTCGGGAGACCCAGTACTTC
v_gene: TRBV20-1
j_gene: TRBJ2-5
abundance: .
d_gene: .

CDR3aa: CASSIGGLAVTDTQYF
CDR3nt: TGTGCCAGTAGTATCGGGGGACTAGCGGTCACAGATACGCAGTATTTT
v_gene: TRBV19
j_gene: TRBJ2-3
abundance: .
d_gene: TRBD2

CDR3aa: CASSLPRTGDNGYTF
CDR3nt: TGTGCCAGCAGCTTACCGAGGACAGGGGATAATGGCTACACCTTC
v_gene: TRBV5-6
j_gene: TRBJ1-2
abundance: .
d_gene: TRBD1

CDR3aa: CASSEWLAGDTQYF
CDR3nt: TGTGCCAGCAGTGAATGGCTAGCGGGAGATACGCAGTATTTT
v_gene: TRBV6-1
j_gene: TRBJ2-3
abundance: .
d_gene: TRBD2

CDR3aa: CASRPRTGTGNTIYF
CDR3nt: TGTGCCAGCAGACCCCGGACAGGGACTGGAAACACCATATATTTT
v_gene: TRBV6-5
j_gene: TRBJ1-3
abundance: .
d_gene: TRBD1

CDR3aa: CASRLTGPMQLPQHF
CDR3nt: TGTGCCAGCAGGCTGACAGGGCCGATGCAATTGCCCCAGCATTTT
v_gene: TRBV28
j_gene: TRBJ1-5
abundance: .
d_gene: TRBD1

CDR3aa: CAWSGLAGAGEQYF
CDR3nt: TGTGCCTGGAGTGGTCTAGCGGGAGCCGGGGAGCAGTACTTC
v_gene: TRBV30
j_gene: TRBJ2-7
abundance: once
d_gene: TRBD2

CDR3aa: CASSQRTGSATNEKLFF
CDR3nt: TGTGCCAGCAGCCAAAGGACAGGGTCTGCAACTAATGAAAAACTGTTTTTT
v_gene: TRBV16
j_gene: TRBJ1-4
abundance: .
d_gene: TRBD1

CDR3aa: CASSYREGQETQYF
CDR3nt: TGTGCCAGCAGTTACCGCGAAGGTCAAGAGACCCAGTACTTC
v_gene: TRBV6-6
j_gene: TRBJ2-5
abundance: .
d_gene: .

CDR3aa: CASSLTETQYF
CDR3nt: TGCGCCAGCAGCTTGACAGAGACCCAGTACTTC
v_gene: TRBV5-1
j_gene: TRBJ2-5
abundance: .
d_gene: .

CDR3aa: CASSLLGTIVGEAFF
CDR3nt: TGTGCCAGCAGCTTATTAGGGACAATCGTCGGGGAAGCTTTCTTT
v_gene: TRBV7-9
j_gene: TRBJ1-1
abundance: .
d_gene: .

CDR3aa: CASSPWTENTEAFF
CDR3nt: TGCGCCAGCAGCCCCTGGACGGAGAACACTGAAGCTTTCTTT
v_gene: TRBV4-1
j_gene: TRBJ1-1
abundance: .
d_gene: .

CDR3aa: CASGRGNEQFF
CDR3nt: TGTGCCAGCGGTAGGGGAAATGAGCAGTTCTTC
v_gene: TRBV6-5
j_gene: TRBJ2-1
abundance: .
d_gene: .

CDR3aa: CASSSLGSYNEQFF
CDR3nt: TGTGCCAGCAGTTCCCTGGGATCCTACAATGAGCAGTTCTTC
v_gene: TRBV27
j_gene: TRBJ2-1
abundance: .
d_gene: .

CDR3aa: CASSGDFRTDTQYF
CDR3nt: TGTGCCAGCAGCGGGGATTTCCGCACAGATACGCAGTATTTT
v_gene: TRBV7-3
j_gene: TRBJ2-3
abundance: .
d_gene: .

CDR3aa: CASSLIGSSGNTIYF
CDR3nt: TGTGCCAGCAGCTTAATAGGCAGCTCTGGAAACACCATATATTTT
v_gene: TRBV7-9
j_gene: TRBJ1-3
abundance: .
d_gene: .

CDR3aa: CASSFHSYNEKLFF
CDR3nt: TGTGCCAGCAGCTTTCACAGTTATAATGAAAAACTGTTTTTT
v_gene: TRBV7-2
j_gene: TRBJ1-4
abundance: .
d_gene: .

CDR3aa: CASSELLAINSYEQYF
CDR3nt: TGTGCCAGCAGTGAGTTGCTTGCGATAAACTCCTACGAGCAGTACTTC
v_gene: TRBV2
j_gene: TRBJ2-7
abundance: .
d_gene: .

CDR3aa: CASSQEHGKVQATPDTQYF
CDR3nt: TGCGCCAGCAGCCAAGAACACGGGAAAGTTCAGGCGACCCCAGATACGCAGTATTTT
v_gene: TRBV4-3
j_gene: TRBJ2-3
abundance: .
d_gene: .

CDR3aa: CASSHDTYNQPQHF
CDR3nt: TGTGCCAGCAGCCACGACACCTACAATCAGCCCCAGCATTTT
v_gene: TRBV4-2
j_gene: TRBJ1-5
abundance: .
d_gene: .

CDR3aa: CASSMGGIGETQYF
CDR3nt: TGTGCCAGTAGTATGGGAGGGATTGGCGAGACCCAGTACTTC
v_gene: TRBV19
j_gene: TRBJ2-5
abundance: .
d_gene: TRBD2

CDR3aa: CASSLVQAHEQFF
CDR3nt: TGTGCCAGCAGCTTAGTACAGGCCCATGAGCAGTTCTTC
v_gene: TRBV7-3
j_gene: TRBJ2-1
abundance: .
d_gene: .

CDR3aa: CASSLIRLAGGGSDEQFF
CDR3nt: TGTGCCAGCAGCCTGATTCGACTAGCGGGAGGGGGTAGCGATGAGCAGTTCTTC
v_gene: TRBV14
j_gene: TRBJ2-1
abundance: .
d_gene: TRBD2

CDR3aa: CASSPLGRGLSPLHF
CDR3nt: TGTGCCAGCAGCCCGCTTGGCAGGGGGCTTTCACCCCTCCACTTT
v_gene: TRBV7-8
j_gene: TRBJ1-6
abundance: .
d_gene: TRBD1

CDR3aa: CASSHNRDRVLSGTF
CDR3nt: TGTGCCAGCAGCCACAACCGGGACAGGGTACTGTCGGGAACCTTC
v_gene: TRBV5-4
j_gene: TRBJ1-2
abundance: .
d_gene: TRBD1

CDR3aa: CASSLSTLSGNTIYF
CDR3nt: TGTGCCAGCAGCTTGTCGACTCTCTCTGGAAACACCATATATTTT
v_gene: TRBV5-5
j_gene: TRBJ1-3
abundance: .
d_gene: .

CDR3aa: CASSPLPGQGPGANVLTF
CDR3nt: TGCGCCAGCAGCCCGTTACCGGGACAGGGACCCGGGGCCAACGTCCTGACTTTC
v_gene: TRBV4-1
j_gene: TRBJ2-6
abundance: .
d_gene: TRBD1

CDR3aa: CASSFDLRNTGELFF
CDR3nt: TGTGCCAGCAGCTTCGACCTACGGAACACCGGGGAGCTGTTTTTT
v_gene: TRBV7-8
j_gene: TRBJ2-2
abundance: .
d_gene: .

CDR3aa: CASRLAGGVGTGELFF
CDR3nt: TGTGCCAGCCGTTTAGCGGGAGGCGTAGGTACCGGGGAGCTGTTTTTT
v_gene: TRBV6-5
j_gene: TRBJ2-2
abundance: .
d_gene: TRBD2

CDR3aa: CASSLLRDGQGRTSRPYEQYF
CDR3nt: TGCGCCAGCAGTCTGCTCCGGGACGGACAGGGTAGGACTAGTCGCCCCTACGAGCAGTACTTC
v_gene: TRBV23-1
j_gene: TRBJ2-7
abundance: once
d_gene: .

CDR3aa: CASSDVSGRRGEQYF
CDR3nt: TGTGCCAGCAGTGACGTTAGCGGGAGGCGCGGCGAGCAGTACTTC
v_gene: TRBV6-1
j_gene: TRBJ2-7
abundance: .
d_gene: TRBD2

CDR3aa: CASSSSPTGSYEQYF
CDR3nt: TGTGCCAGCAGCTCTTCCCCGACAGGGTCCTACGAGCAGTACTTC
v_gene: TRBV6-5
j_gene: TRBJ2-7
abundance: .
d_gene: TRBD1

CDR3aa: CASSRLSTDYEQYF
CDR3nt: TGTGCCAGCTCACGGTTGAGTACGGATTACGAGCAGTACTTC
v_gene: TRBV18
j_gene: TRBJ2-7
abundance: .
d_gene: .

CDR3aa: CASSPIRLADADTQYF
CDR3nt: TGTGCCAGCAGTCCCATACGACTAGCGGATGCGGATACGCAGTATTTT
v_gene: TRBV27
j_gene: TRBJ2-3
abundance: .
d_gene: TRBD2

CDR3aa: CASSSPTYEQYF
CDR3nt: TGTGCCAGCAGCTCCCCTACTTACGAGCAGTACTTC
v_gene: TRBV5-4
j_gene: TRBJ2-7
abundance: .
d_gene: .